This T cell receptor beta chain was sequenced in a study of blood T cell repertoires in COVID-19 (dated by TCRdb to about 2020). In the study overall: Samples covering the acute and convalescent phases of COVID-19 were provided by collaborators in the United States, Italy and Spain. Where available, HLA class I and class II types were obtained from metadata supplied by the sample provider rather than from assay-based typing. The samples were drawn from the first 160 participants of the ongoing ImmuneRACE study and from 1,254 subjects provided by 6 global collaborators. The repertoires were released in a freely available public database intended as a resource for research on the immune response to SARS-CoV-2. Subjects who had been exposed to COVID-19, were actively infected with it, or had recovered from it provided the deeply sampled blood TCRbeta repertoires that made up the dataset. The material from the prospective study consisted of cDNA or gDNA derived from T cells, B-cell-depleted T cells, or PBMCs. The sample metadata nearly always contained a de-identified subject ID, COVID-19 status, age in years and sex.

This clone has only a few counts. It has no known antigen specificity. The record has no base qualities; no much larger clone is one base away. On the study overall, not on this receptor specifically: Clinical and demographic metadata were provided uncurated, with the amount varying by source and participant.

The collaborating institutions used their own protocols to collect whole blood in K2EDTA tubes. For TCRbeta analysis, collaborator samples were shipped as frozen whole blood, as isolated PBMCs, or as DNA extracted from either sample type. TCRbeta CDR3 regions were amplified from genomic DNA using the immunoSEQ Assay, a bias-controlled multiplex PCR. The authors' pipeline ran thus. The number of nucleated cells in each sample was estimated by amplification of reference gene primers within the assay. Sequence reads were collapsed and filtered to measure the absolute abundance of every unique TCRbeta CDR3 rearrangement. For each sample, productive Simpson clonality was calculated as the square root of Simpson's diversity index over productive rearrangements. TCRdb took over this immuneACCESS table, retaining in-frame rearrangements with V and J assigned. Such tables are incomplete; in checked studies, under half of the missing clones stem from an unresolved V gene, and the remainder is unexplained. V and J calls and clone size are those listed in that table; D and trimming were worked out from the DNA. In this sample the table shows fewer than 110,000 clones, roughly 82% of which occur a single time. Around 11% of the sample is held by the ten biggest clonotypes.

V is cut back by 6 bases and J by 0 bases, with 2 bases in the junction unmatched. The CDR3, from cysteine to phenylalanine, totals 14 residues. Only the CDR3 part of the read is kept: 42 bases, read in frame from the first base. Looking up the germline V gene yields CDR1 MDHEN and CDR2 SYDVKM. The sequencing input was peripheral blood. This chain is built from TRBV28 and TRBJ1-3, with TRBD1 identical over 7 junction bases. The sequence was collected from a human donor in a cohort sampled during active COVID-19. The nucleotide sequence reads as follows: TGTGCCAGCAGGTCAGGGGGCTCTGGAAACACCATATATTTT. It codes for CASRSGGSGNTIYF. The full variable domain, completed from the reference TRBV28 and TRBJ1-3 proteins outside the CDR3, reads DVKVTQSSRYLVKRTGEKVFLECVQDMDHENMFWYRQDPGLGLRLIYFSYDVKMKEKGDIPEGYSVSREKKERFSLILESASTNQTSMYLCASRSGGSGNTIYFGEGSWLTVV.